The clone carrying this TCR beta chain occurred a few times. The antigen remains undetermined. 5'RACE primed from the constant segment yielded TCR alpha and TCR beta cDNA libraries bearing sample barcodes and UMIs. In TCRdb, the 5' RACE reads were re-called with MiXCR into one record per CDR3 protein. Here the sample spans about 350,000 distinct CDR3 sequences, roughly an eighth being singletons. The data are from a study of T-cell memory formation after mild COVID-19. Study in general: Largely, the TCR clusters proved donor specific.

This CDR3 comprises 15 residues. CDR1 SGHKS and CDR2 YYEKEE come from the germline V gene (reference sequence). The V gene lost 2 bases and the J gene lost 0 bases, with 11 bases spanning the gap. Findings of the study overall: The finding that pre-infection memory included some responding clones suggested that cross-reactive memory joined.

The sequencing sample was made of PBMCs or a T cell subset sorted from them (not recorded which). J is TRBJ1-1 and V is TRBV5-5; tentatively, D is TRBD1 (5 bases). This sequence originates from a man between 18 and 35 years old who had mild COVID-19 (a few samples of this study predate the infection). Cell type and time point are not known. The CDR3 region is CASSLFTGLNTEAFF. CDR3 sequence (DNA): TGTGCCAGCAGCTTATTCACAGGCTTGAACACTGAAGCTTTCTTT.